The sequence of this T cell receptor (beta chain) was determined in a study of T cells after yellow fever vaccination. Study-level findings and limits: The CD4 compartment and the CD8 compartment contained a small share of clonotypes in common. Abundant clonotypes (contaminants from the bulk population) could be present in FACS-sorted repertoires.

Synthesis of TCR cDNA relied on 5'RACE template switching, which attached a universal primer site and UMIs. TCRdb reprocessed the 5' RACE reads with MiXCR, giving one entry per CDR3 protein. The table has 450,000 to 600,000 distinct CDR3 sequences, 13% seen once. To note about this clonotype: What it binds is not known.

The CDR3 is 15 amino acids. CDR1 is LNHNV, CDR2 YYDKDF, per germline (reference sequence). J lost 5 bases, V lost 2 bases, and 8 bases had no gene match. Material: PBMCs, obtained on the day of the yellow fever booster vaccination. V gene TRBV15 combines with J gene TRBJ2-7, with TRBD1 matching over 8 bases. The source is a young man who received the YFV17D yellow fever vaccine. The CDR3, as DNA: TGTGCCACCAGCAGATCGAGGACAGGGCACCACGAGCAGTACTTC. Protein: CATSRSRTGHHEQYF.